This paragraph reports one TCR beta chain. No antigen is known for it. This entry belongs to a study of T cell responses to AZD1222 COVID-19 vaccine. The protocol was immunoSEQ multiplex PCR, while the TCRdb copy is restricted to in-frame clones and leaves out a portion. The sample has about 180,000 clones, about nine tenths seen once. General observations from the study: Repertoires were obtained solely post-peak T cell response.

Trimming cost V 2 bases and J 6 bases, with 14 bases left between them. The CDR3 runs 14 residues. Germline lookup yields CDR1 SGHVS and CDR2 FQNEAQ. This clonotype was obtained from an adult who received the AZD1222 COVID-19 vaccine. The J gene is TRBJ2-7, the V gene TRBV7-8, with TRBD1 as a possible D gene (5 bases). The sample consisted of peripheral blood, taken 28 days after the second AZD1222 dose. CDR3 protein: CASSLLFGAPEQYF. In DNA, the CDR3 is TGTGCCAGCAGCTTACTCTTTGGGGCTCCCGAGCAGTACTTC.